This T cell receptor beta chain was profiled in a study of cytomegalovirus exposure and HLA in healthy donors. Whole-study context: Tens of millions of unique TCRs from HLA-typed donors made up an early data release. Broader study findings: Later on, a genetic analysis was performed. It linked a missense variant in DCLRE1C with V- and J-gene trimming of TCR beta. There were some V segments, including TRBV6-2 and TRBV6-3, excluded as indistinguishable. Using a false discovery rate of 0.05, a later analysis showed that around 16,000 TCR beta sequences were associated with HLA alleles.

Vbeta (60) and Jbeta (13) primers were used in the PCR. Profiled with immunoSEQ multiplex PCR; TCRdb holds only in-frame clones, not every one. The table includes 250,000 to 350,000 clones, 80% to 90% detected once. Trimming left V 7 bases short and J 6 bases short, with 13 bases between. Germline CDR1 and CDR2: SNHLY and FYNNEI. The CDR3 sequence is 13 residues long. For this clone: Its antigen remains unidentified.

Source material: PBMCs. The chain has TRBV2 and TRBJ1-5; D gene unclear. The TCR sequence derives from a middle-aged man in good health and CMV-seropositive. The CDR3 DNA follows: TGTGCCAGCATACTAGACCGTTCTCAGCCCCAGCATTTT. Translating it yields CASILDRSQPQHF. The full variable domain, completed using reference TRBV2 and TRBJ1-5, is EPEVTQTPSHQVTQMGQEVILRCVPISNHLYFYWYRQILGQKVEFLVSFYNNEISEKSEIFDDQFSVERPDGSNFTLKIRSTKLEDSAMYFCASILDRSQPQHFGDGTRLSIL.